Shown below are 25 T cell receptor beta chains from a single sample sequenced in a study of shared clonotypes between healthy human individuals. As defined, naive CD8 cells were CD45RO-negative and positively selected for CCR7, with terminally differentiated effector memory CD45RA+ cells excluded. Libraries were prepared by immunoSEQ multiplex PCR; TCRdb keeps only in-frame clonotypes and omits some of them. The data hold over 2,000,000 clones, with 93% observed a single time. Material for sequencing was naive CD8+ T cells from PBMCs. The receptors here all came from a young man in good health. Some clones in this sample may be carry-over from other donors' samples.

The rearrangement joins TRBV14 to TRBJ2-1, with D possibly being TRBD1 or TRBD2 (6 bases each). Trimming shortened V by 4 bases and J by 7 bases, and 17 bases separated the two germline ends. This CDR3 spans 15 amino acids. Germline CDR1 reads SGHDN; CDR2 reads FVKESK. CDR3 sequence reads: CASSRGLARGNEQFF. CDR3 nucleotide sequence: TGTGCCAGCAGCCGCGGGCTAGCGAGGGGGAATGAGCAGTTCTTC.

The chain is built from TRBV28 and TRBJ2-7; TRBD2 aligns across 11 bases. The CDR3 is 14 amino acids. Germline V gives CDR1 MDHEN, CDR2 SYDVKM. The V segment lost 10 bases and the J segment 0 bases; nucleotides outside the gene matches: 5. CDR3 DNA sequence: TGTGCCATTCGGACTAGCGGGTCCTCCTACGAGCAGTACTTC. Amino acids: CAIRTSGSSYEQYF.

The rearrangement links TRBV4-1 to TRBJ2-7; D remains unclear. V was pared by 1 base and J by 6 bases, with 16 bases between. Germline loops: CDR1 MGHRA, CDR2 YSYEKL. The CDR3 contains 15 residues. In DNA form, the CDR3 reads TGCGCCAGCAGCCAAGTGTCTTCTGGGTCAGTCGAGCAGTACTTC. Translation gives CASSQVSSGSVEQYF.

The rearrangement joins TRBV18 to TRBJ2-5; D uncertain. The CDR3 covers 15 residues. Germline assignment: CDR1 KGHSH and CDR2 LQKENI. Trimming cost V 0 bases and J 2 bases, with 10 bases left between them. CDR3: CASSPPLGWQETQYF. CDR3 in DNA: TGTGCCAGCTCACCACCGCTGGGTTGGCAAGAGACCCAGTACTTC.

This rearrangement joins TRBV7-6 to TRBJ2-7, with a possible D match to TRBD2 (6 bases). Germline lookup yields CDR1 SGHVS and CDR2 FNYEAQ. This CDR3 has 17 residues. V was trimmed by 5 bases and J by 2 bases, leaving 22 bases between them. CDR3 bases: TGTGCCAGCAGCCCAGGACCGCCGGGACTGAACCCCTACGAGCAGTACTTC. Its protein product is CASSPGPPGLNPYEQYF.

The rearrangement uses TRBV27 and TRBJ2-3, with TRBD1 matching 8 bases. V trimming: 4 bases; J trimming: 2 bases; junction bases outside the gene matches: 5. Looked up from germline, CDR1 is MNHEY and CDR2 is SMNVEV (reference sequence). This CDR3 is 15 amino acids long. The CDR3 region is CASSSGQGFTDTQYF. The CDR3 DNA is TGTGCCAGCAGTTCCGGACAGGGCTTCACAGATACGCAGTATTTT.

The chain couples TRBV13 to TRBJ1-2, with D unresolved. Trimming removed 5 bases at V and 2 bases at J, with 6 bases between. The CDR3 sequence is 12 residues long. CDR1 and CDR2 (germline): PRHDT, FYEKMQ (reference sequence). CDR3 protein: CASSAANYGYTF. CDR3 nucleotides: TGTGCCAGCAGCGCCGCCAACTATGGCTACACCTTC.

The chain is built from TRBV28 and TRBJ2-2; D may correspond to TRBD1 or TRBD2 (6 bases each). Trimming took off 5 bases at V and 3 bases at J, with 13 bases between the two ends. Germline-derived CDR1 and CDR2 are MDHEN and SYDVKM. CDR3 size: 15 residues. CDR3 protein: CASSPWGADTGELFF. CDR3 bases: TGTGCCAGCAGTCCCTGGGGGGCGGACACCGGGGAGCTGTTTTTT.

This clone appeared once. The chain has TRBV11-1 and TRBJ1-3, with unresolved D. Germline CDR1 reads SGHAT; CDR2 reads FQDESV (reference sequence). The CDR3 contains 15 residues. V was pared by 3 bases and J by 4 bases, with 13 bases between. CDR3 protein: CASSFTPGAGNTIYF. The CDR3 nucleotides read TGTGCCAGCAGCTTCACACCTGGCGCAGGAAACACCATATATTTT.

The chain is built from TRBV6-5 and TRBJ2-1, with D hard to call. With 4 bases removed from V and 7 bases from J, the gap between germline ends came to 11 bases. This CDR3 is 13 amino acids long. CDR1 is MNHEY, CDR2 SVGAGI, per germline. CDR3 coding DNA: TGTGCCAGCAGTTTTTCGGATCTTAATGAGCAGTTCTTC. This sequence encodes CASSFSDLNEQFF.

This chain uses TRBV4-1 with TRBJ2-5, with 14 bases that match TRBD2. This CDR3 region has 15 residues. The germline CDR1 and CDR2 sequences are MGHRA and YSYEKL. Germline trimming cut 5 bases from V and 6 bases from J; bases unmatched to any gene: 5. CDR3 sequence reads: CASSSTSGRGKTQYF. CDR3 coding DNA: TGCGCCAGCAGCTCGACTAGCGGGAGGGGGAAGACCCAGTACTTC.

This clone was seen a few times. The CDR3 DNA reads as TGTGCCAGCAACAGGCGGGGTCCCTCTAATCAGCCCCAGCATTTT. This sequence encodes CASNRRGPSNQPQHF. The chain has TRBV19 and TRBJ1-5, with a weak D call TRBD1 (5 bases). The CDR3 spans 15 residues. CDR1 LNHDA and CDR2 SQIVND come from the germline V gene (reference sequence). Trimming removed 9 bases at V and 4 bases at J, with 19 bases between.

Note on this clone: Other DNA sequences within the sample encode an identical CDR3. The J gene is TRBJ2-1, the V gene TRBV18; 14 bases map to TRBD2. The CDR3 is 17 amino acids. Trimming took 3 bases from V and 5 from J; bases not matched to a gene: 6. Germline V gene lookup returns CDR1 KGHSH and CDR2 LQKENI. The CDR3 DNA reads as TGTGCCAGCTCACCTCCGGGACTAGCGGGAGTCCACAATGAGCAGTTCTTC. Translating gives CASSPPGLAGVHNEQFF.

The chain links TRBV13 to TRBJ1-3; no reliable D call. This CDR3 comprises 15 residues. The germline CDR1 and CDR2 sequences are PRHDT and FYEKMQ (reference sequence). V lost 5 bases, J lost 6 bases, and 17 bases lay in between. In DNA, the CDR3 is TGTGCCAGCAGCCCCCGCGGGCAGCCAGAAAACACCATATATTTT. Translated, it gives CASSPRGQPENTIYF. Variable domain in full (rest from reference TRBV13 and TRBJ1-3): AAGVIQSPRHLIKEKRETATLKCYPIPRHDTVYWYQQGPGQDPQFLISFYEKMQSDKGSIPDRFSAQQFSDYHSELNMSSLELGDSALYFCASSPRGQPENTIYFGEGSWLTVV.

V gene TRBV10-2 combines with J gene TRBJ2-1; tentative D call: TRBD2 (7 bases). V shed 6 bases and J shed 0 bases, with 9 bases lying between them. The length of the CDR3 is 14 residues. Germline V gene lookup returns CDR1 WSHSY and CDR2 SAAADI. CDR3 DNA sequence: TGCGCCAGCAGAGGGGGGGGCTCCTACAATGAGCAGTTCTTC. This codes for CASRGGGSYNEQFF.

This chain uses TRBV5-6 with TRBJ2-5; weak D call: TRBD2 (6 bases). This CDR3 is built from 15 residues. The V gene lost 4 bases and the J gene lost 5 bases, with 18 bases spanning the gap. CDR1 and CDR2 (germline): SGHDT, YYEEEE. The CDR3 is CASSRPVEGSETQYF. The CDR3 DNA reads as TGTGCCAGCAGCCGACCGGTGGAGGGGAGTGAGACCCAGTACTTC.

This clone was counted once. The sample carries other DNA sequences with the same CDR3. This chain links TRBV9 with TRBJ2-1; possibly TRBD2 for D (6 bases). Germline V CDR1 and CDR2: SGDLS, YYNGEE. The V end was cut by 0 bases, the J end by 7 bases, with 8 bases between. This CDR3 has 13 amino acids. CDR3 loop: CASSVGGRNEQFF. The CDR3 DNA reads TGTGCCAGCAGCGTAGGAGGGAGGAATGAGCAGTTCTTC.

In the case of this clone: Other nucleotide sequences from this sample produce the same CDR3. The rearrangement joins TRBV7-9 to TRBJ2-2; D is unresolved. Germline loops: CDR1 SEHNR, CDR2 FQNEAQ (reference sequence). V gave up 3 bases and J gave up 6 bases, with 5 bases separating them. The CDR3 is made up of 12 amino acids. The CDR3 DNA sequence: TGTGCCAGCAGCTTTCTTCCCGGGGAGCTGTTTTTT. Residues: CASSFLPGELFF. Together with reference TRBV7-9 and TRBJ2-2, the CDR3 gives the full variable domain: DTGVSQNPRHKITKRGQNVTFRCDPISEHNRLYWYRQTLGQGPEFLTYFQNEAQLEKSRLLSDRFSAERPKGSFSTLEIQRTEQGDSAMYLCASSFLPGELFFGEGSRLTVL.

This clone has just one count. The sample carries other DNA sequences with the same CDR3. The V gene is TRBV28, the J gene TRBJ2-7; D not resolved. CDR1 MDHEN and CDR2 SYDVKM come from the germline V gene. This CDR3 has 12 amino acids. V shed 2 bases and J shed 2 bases, with 4 bases lying between them. The chain's CDR3 is CASSLETYEQYF. In nucleotides, the CDR3 is TGTGCCAGCAGTTTAGAGACCTACGAGCAGTACTTC.

The chain carries TRBV28 and TRBJ1-2; 9 bases are a match to TRBD1. Germline values: CDR1 MDHEN, CDR2 SYDVKM. The V segment lost 8 bases and the J segment 4 bases; nucleotides outside the gene matches: 14. The CDR3 covers 16 residues. CDR3 nucleotide sequence: TGTGCCAGCTCCCCGAGGACAGGGGCCAACCTCTATGGCTACACCTTC. This encodes CASSPRTGANLYGYTF.

Concerning this clone: This same CDR3 is encoded by further DNA sequences in the sample. V is TRBV28 and J is TRBJ1-1, with D unresolved. Germline V gene lookup returns CDR1 MDHEN and CDR2 SYDVKM. The CDR3 extends over 13 amino acids. The V end lost 6 bases, the J end lost 0 bases, and 8 bases lay between the germline ends. CDR3 nucleotide sequence: TGTGCCAGCAGGCTAATCATGAACACTGAAGCTTTCTTT. This translates into CASRLIMNTEAFF. Variable domain in full (rest from reference TRBV28 and TRBJ1-1): DVKVTQSSRYLVKRTGEKVFLECVQDMDHENMFWYRQDPGLGLRLIYFSYDVKMKEKGDIPEGYSVSREKKERFSLILESASTNQTSMYLCASRLIMNTEAFFGQGTRLTVV.

The chain employs TRBV14 and TRBJ2-7; D might be TRBD1 (5 bases). Trimming shortened V by 6 bases and J by 0 bases, and 12 bases separated the two germline ends. The germline V gene has CDR1 SGHDN and CDR2 FVKESK. The CDR3 contains 14 residues. The CDR3 is CASRARTSSYEQYF. The CDR3 region has the DNA TGTGCCAGCAGAGCCAGGACAAGCTCCTACGAGCAGTACTTC.

Note on this clone: Distinct nucleotide sequences in the sample also encode this CDR3. The rearrangement links TRBV28 to TRBJ2-7, with D unclear. Trimming removed 6 bases at V and 7 bases at J, with 10 bases between. In germline, CDR1 is MDHEN, CDR2 SYDVKM. The CDR3 totals 11 residues. CDR3 DNA: TGTGCCAGCAGCCCCGAAGGTGAGCAGTACTTC. This sequence encodes CASSPEGEQYF.

The gene calls are TRBV27 and TRBJ2-2; TRBD2 might be the D (5 bases). This CDR3 has 14 residues. CDR1 is MNHEY, CDR2 SMNVEV, per germline (reference sequence). Trimming stripped 4 bases from V and 5 bases from J, with 11 bases between. CDR3 sequence reads: CASSSLATTGELFF. DNA of the CDR3: TGTGCCAGCAGTTCCCTAGCAACTACCGGGGAGCTGTTTTTT.

Regarding this clone: The sample carries other DNA sequences with the same CDR3. The chain employs TRBV9 and TRBJ1-2, with D uncertain. The CDR3 runs 12 residues. Trimming left V 0 bases short and J 8 bases short, with 8 bases between. Per germline, CDR1 SGDLS and CDR2 YYNGEE. The CDR3 loop reads CASSVGGLGYTF. CDR3 sequence (DNA): TGTGCCAGCAGCGTAGGAGGGCTGGGCTACACCTTC.